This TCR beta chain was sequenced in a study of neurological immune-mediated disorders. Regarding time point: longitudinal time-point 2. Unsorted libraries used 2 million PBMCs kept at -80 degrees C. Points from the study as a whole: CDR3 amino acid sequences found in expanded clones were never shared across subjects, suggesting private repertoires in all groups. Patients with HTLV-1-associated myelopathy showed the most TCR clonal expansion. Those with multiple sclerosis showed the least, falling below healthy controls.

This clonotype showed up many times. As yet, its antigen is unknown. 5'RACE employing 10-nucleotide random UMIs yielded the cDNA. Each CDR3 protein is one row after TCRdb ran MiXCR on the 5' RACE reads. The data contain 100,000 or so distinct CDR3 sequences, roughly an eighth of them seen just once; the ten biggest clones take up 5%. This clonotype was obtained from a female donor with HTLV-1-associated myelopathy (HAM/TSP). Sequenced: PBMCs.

CDR3 DNA sequence: TGTGCCAGCAGCTTAAACGGAGTTGAAGCTTTCTTT. This gives the protein CASSLNGVEAFF. The V gene is TRBV7-3, the J gene TRBJ1-1; D is unclear. CDR3 length: 12 amino acids. The germline V gene has CDR1 SGHTA and CDR2 FQGTGA. Trimming stripped 1 base from V and 7 bases from J, with 7 bases between.